The 2 T cell receptor beta chains below come from one sample, sequenced in a study of cytomegalovirus exposure and HLA in healthy donors. Data came from immunoSEQ multiplex PCR; TCRdb stores just in-frame clones and leaves some out. The table includes 250,000 to 400,000 clones, roughly 88% detected once. The sequencing sample was made of PBMCs. Receptors originate from a man aged 30-40 years in good health and CMV-seronegative.

V usage is TRBV7-9 and J usage is TRBJ1-2, with a possible D match to TRBD1 (6 bases). This CDR3 is 14 amino acids long. V was shortened by 1 base and J by 3 bases, with 9 bases between the two germline ends. In germline, CDR1 is SEHNR, CDR2 FQNEAQ (reference sequence). CDR3 sequence (DNA): TGTGCCAGCAGCTTAGACAGGGTTGACTATGGCTACACCTTC. Protein product: CASSLDRVDYGYTF.

The V call is TRBV29-1, the J call TRBJ2-7; D is perhaps TRBD2 (7 bases). From germline, CDR1 is SQVTM and CDR2 ANQGSEA. Deletions cut 6 bases from V and 2 bases from J, with 11 bases between. The CDR3 runs to 12 residues. CDR3 bases: TGCAGCGTGGGAGGGGGTGCCTACGAGCAGTACTTC. Translating it yields CSVGGGAYEQYF.